This TCR beta chain was recorded in a study of shared clonotypes between healthy human individuals. On this clone itself: The antigen is undetermined.

Profiling relied on immunoSEQ multiplex PCR, and the TCRdb table lists in-frame clones only, not all of them. Of 300,000 to 350,000 clones in the sample, about 70% were seen once. The germline gives CDR1 SGHKS, CDR2 YYEKEE (reference sequence). The ends were cut back, 7 bases at V and 4 bases at J, with 9 bases in the middle. The CDR3 loop spans 12 amino acids. Whole-study results and caveats: The authors expected sequencing depth to affect clonotype sharing among donors.

Material: memory CD4+ T cells sorted from blood. Described subset: CD45RA-negative fraction. The TCR comes from a man in his thirties or forties in good health. V and J are TRBV5-5 and TRBJ1-3; D ambiguous. The CDR3 loop reads CASAPVGNTIYF. CDR3 sequence (DNA): TGTGCCAGCGCGCCTGTCGGAAACACCATATATTTT.